This T cell receptor beta chain was retrieved from a study of blood T cell repertoires in COVID-19. Study background: The cDNA or gDNA used as material had been derived from T cells, B-cell-depleted T cells, or PBMCs.

Losses at the gene ends were 5 bases for V and 3 bases for J; bases not matched to a gene: 10. The CDR3 covers 17 residues. Germline V gives CDR1 SGHTA, CDR2 FQGTGA. Per the authors' pipeline: Amplification of reference gene primers provided the estimated nucleated cell counts. TCRdb's table, derived via immunoSEQ multiplex PCR, lists solely in-frame clones and lacks some. V, J and clone size reflect that table, while D and trimming were determined from the DNA. The sample has 250,000 or so clones, over 75% seen once. Ages ranged from roughly 18 to 100 years, with residence in around 24 US areas. Participant-given clinical history determined each cohort assignment.

This chain connects TRBV7-3 to TRBJ2-6; 7 positions match TRBD1. The sequencing input was PBMCs or T cells enriched from blood (not recorded which). The receptor was derived from a woman in her thirties or forties who had been exposed to COVID-19. The CDR3 loop is CASSVHLTGVGANVLTF. CDR3 in DNA: TGTGCCAGCAGCGTTCACCTTACAGGGGTTGGGGCCAACGTCCTGACTTTC.